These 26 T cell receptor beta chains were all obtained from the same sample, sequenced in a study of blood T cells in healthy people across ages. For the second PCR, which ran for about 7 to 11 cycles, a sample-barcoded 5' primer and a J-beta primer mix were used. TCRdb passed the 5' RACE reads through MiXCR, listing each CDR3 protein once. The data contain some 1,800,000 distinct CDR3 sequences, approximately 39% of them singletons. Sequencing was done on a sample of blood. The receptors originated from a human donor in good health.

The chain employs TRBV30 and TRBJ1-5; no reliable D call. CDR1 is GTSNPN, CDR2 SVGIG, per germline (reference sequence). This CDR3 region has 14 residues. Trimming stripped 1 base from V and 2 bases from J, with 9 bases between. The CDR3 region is CAWSGEQRNQPQHF. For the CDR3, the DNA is TGTGCCTGGAGTGGGGAACAGCGCAATCAGCCCCAGCATTTT.

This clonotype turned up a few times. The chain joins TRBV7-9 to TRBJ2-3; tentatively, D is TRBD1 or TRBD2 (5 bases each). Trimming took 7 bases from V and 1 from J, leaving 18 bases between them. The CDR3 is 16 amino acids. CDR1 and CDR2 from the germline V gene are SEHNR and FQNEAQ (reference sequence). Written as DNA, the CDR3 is TGTGCCAGCAACGACGGGACGGCCGTTGGCACAGATACGCAGTATTTT. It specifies CASNDGTAVGTDTQYF.

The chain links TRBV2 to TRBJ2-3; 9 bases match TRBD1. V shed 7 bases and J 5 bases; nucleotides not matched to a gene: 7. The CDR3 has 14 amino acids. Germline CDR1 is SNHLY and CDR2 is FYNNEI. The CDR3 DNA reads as TGTGCCAGCACGGCGGACAGGGGCTTAGATACGCAGTATTTT. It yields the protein CASTADRGLDTQYF.

In DNA, the CDR3 is TGTGCCAGCAGCCCATGGTCATCGAGCACAGATACGCAGTATTTT. Protein product: CASSPWSSSTDTQYF. This chain uses TRBV11-2 with TRBJ2-3; D unclear. The CDR3 runs 15 residues. Germline CDR1 and CDR2: SGHAT and FQNNGV. The V gene lost 5 bases and the J gene lost 0 bases, with 12 bases spanning the gap.

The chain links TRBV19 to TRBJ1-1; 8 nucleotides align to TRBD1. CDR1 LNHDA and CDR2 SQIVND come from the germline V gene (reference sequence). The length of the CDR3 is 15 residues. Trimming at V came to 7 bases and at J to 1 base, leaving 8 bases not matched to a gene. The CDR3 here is CASTLSGTGNTEAFF. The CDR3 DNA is TGTGCCAGTACCCTCTCCGGGACAGGGAACACTGAAGCTTTCTTT.

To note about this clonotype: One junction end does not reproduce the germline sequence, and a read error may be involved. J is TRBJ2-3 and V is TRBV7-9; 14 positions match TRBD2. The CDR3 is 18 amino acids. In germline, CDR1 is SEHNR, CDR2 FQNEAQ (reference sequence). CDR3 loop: CACSQTSGGASHPDTQYF. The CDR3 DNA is TGTGCCTGCAGCCAGACTAGCGGGGGGGCCTCTCACCCAGATACGCAGTATTTT.

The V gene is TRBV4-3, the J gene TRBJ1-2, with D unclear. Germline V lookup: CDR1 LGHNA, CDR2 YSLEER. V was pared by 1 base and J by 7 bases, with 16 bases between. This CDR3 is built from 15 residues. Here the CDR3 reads CASSQVRARMGGYTF. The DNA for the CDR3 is TGCGCCAGCAGCCAAGTTAGAGCCAGGATGGGTGGCTACACCTTC.

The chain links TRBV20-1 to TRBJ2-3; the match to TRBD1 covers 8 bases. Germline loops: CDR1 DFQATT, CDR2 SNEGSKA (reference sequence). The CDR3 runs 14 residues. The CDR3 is CSTITGQGTDTQYF. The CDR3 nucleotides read TGCAGCACCATTACGGGACAGGGCACAGATACGCAGTATTTT.

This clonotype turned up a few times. The CDR3 DNA reads TGTGCCAGCAGTTACACAATTAACTCCCAAACAGATACGCAGTATTTT. It encodes CASSYTINSQTDTQYF. The V and J genes are TRBV6-5 and TRBJ2-3; D gene unclear. Germline V gene sequence: CDR1 MNHEY, CDR2 SVGAGI. V lost 2 bases, J lost 3 bases, and 15 bases lay in between. This CDR3 is 16 amino acids long.

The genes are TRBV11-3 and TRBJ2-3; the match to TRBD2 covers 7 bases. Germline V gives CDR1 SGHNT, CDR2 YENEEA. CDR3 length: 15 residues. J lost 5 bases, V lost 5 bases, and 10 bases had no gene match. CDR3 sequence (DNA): TGTGCCAGCAGCCGTCCGGCTAGCGGAGAAGATACGCAGTATTTT. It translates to CASSRPASGEDTQYF.

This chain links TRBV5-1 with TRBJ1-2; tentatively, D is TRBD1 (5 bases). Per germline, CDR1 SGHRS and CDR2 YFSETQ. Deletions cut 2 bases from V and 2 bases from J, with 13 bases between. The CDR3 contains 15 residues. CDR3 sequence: CASSFSREPNYGYTF. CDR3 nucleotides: TGCGCCAGCAGCTTTAGCAGGGAGCCAAACTATGGCTACACCTTC.

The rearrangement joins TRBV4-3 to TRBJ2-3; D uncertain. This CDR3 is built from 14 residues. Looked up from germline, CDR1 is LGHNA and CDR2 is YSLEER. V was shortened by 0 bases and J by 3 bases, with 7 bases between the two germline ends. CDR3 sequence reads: CASSQDANTDTQYF. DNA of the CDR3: TGCGCCAGCAGCCAAGATGCTAATACAGATACGCAGTATTTT.

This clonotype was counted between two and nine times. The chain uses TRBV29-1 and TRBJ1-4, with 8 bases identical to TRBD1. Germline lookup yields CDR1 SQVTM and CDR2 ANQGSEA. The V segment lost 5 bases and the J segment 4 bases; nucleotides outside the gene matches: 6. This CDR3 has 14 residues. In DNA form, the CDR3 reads TGCAGCGTTTCCAGGGGGCTCGGTAATGAAAAACTGTTTTTT. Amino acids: CSVSRGLGNEKLFF.

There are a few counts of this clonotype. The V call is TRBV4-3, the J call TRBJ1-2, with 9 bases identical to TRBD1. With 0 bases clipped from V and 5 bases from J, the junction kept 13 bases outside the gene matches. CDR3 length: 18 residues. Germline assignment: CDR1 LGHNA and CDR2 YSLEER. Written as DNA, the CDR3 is TGCGCCAGCAGCCAAGATGTCCCCGACAGGGGGACTGGGTATGGCTACACCTTC. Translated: CASSQDVPDRGTGYGYTF.

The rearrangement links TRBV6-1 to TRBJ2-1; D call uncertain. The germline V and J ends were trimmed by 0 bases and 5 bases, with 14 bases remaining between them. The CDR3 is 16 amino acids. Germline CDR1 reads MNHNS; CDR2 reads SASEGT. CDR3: CASSEAFWVGHNEQFF. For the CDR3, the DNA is TGTGCCAGCAGTGAAGCCTTCTGGGTAGGGCACAATGAGCAGTTCTTC.

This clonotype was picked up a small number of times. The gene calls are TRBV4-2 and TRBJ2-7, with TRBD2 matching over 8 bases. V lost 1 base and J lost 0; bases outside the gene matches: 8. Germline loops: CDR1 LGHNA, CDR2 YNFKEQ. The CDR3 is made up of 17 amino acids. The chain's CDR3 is CASSQGRGAGVSYEQYF. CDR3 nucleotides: TGTGCCAGCAGCCAAGGTCGAGGAGCGGGGGTCTCCTACGAGCAGTACTTC.

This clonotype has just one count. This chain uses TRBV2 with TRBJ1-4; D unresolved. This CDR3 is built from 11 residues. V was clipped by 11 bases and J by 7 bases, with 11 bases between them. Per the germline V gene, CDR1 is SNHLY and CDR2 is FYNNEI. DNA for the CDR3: TGTGCCGGTATTGGCGGTGAAAAACTGTTTTTT. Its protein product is CAGIGGEKLFF. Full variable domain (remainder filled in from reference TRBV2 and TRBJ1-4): EPEVTQTPSHQVTQMGQEVILRCVPISNHLYFYWYRQILGQKVEFLVSFYNNEISEKSEIFDDQFSVERPDGSNFTLKIRSTKLEDSAMYFCAGIGGEKLFFGSGTQLSVL.

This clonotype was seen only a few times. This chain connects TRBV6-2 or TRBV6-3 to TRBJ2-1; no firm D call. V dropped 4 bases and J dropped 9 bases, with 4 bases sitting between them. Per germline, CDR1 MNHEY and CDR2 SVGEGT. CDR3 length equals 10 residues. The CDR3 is CASSSSEQFF. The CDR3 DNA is TGTGCCAGCAGTTCTAGTGAGCAGTTCTTC.

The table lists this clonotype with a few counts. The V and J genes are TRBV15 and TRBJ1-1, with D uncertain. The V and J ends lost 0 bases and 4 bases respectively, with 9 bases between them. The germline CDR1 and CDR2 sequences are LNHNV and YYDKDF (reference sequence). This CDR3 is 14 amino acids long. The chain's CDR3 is CATSREHLGTEAFF. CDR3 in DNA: TGTGCCACCAGCAGAGAACACCTGGGCACTGAAGCTTTCTTT.

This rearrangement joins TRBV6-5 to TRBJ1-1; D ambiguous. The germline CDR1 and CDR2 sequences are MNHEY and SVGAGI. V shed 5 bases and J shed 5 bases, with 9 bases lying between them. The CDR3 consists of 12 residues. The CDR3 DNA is TGTGCCAGCAGTAGACCCTTGACTGAAGCTTTCTTT. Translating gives CASSRPLTEAFF.

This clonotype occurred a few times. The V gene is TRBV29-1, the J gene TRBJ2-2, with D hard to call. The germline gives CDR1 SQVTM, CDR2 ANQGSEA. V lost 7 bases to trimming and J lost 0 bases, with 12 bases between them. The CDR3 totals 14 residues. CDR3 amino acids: CSAAPTTNTGELFF. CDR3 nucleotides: TGCAGCGCCGCCCCGACCACGAACACCGGGGAGCTGTTTTTT.

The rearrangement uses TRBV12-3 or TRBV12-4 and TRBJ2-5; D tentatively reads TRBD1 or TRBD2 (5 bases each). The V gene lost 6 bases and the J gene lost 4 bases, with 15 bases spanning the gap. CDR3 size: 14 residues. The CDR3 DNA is TGTGCCAGCAGCCAGGACTTCGGGGCAGAGACCCAGTACTTC. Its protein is CASSQDFGAETQYF.

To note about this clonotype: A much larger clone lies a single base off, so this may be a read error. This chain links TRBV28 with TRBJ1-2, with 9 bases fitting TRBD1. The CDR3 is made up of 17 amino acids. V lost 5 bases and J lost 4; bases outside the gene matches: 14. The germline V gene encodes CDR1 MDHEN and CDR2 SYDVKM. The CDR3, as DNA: TGTGCCAGCAGTCCAATTTGGACAGGGGCCCCTCCCTATGGCTACACCTTC. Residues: CASSPIWTGAPPYGYTF.

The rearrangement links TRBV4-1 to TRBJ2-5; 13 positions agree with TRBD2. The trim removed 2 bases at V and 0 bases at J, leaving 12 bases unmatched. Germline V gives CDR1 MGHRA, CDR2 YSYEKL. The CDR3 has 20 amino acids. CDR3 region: CASSQSYHGTSGDNQETQYF. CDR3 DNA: TGCGCCAGCAGCCAAAGTTATCATGGGACTAGCGGGGACAACCAAGAGACCCAGTACTTC.

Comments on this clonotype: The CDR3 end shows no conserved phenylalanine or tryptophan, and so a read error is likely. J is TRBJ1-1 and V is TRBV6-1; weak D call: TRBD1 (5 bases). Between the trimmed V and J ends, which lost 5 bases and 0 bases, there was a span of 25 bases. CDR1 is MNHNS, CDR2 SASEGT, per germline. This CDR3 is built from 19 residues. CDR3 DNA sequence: TGTGCCAGCAGTCCCCGGGACGGAATTGGTGGGGGACTGAACACTGAAGCTTTCTGT. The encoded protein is CASSPRDGIGGGLNTEAFC.

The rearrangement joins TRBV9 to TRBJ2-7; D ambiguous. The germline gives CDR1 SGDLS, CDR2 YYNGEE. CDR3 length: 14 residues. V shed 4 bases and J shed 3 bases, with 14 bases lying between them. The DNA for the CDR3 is TGTGCCAGCAGCCCCTTTCAGGACCTCTACGAGCAGTACTTC. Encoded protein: CASSPFQDLYEQYF.